The 32 T cell receptor beta chains reported below all come from one sample, sequenced in a study of PD-1 blockade in classical Hodgkin lymphoma. The data were produced by immunoSEQ multiplex PCR, yet TCRdb's version contains in-frame clones alone and is incomplete. The profile covers about 76,000 clones, with under 90% appearing a single time and around 20% taken by the ten largest. All patients relapsed after autologous stem cell transplantation, and brentuximab vedotin exposure varied. The sample consisted of peripheral blood mononuclear cells (PBMCs), taken at baseline. These receptors were taken from a human donor with classical Hodgkin lymphoma.

This clone was seen a handful of times. CDR3 in amino acids: CATADGENTEAFF. For the CDR3, the DNA is TGTGCCACCGCTGACGGAGAGAACACTGAAGCTTTCTTT. The chain carries TRBV28 and TRBJ1-1, with unresolved D. V dropped 10 bases and J dropped 1 base, with 13 bases sitting between them. Per germline, CDR1 MDHEN and CDR2 SYDVKM. CDR3 length equals 13 residues.

This clone was counted a few times. J is TRBJ2-7 and V is TRBV18, with D hard to call. This CDR3 has 12 amino acids. Deletions cut 3 bases from V and 3 bases from J, with 6 bases between. Germline lookup yields CDR1 KGHSH and CDR2 LQKENI. CDR3 coding DNA: TGTGCCAGCTCACCCGGCTTCTACGAGCAGTACTTC. It encodes CASSPGFYEQYF.

The V call is TRBV18, the J call TRBJ1-1, with 8 bases identical to TRBD1. CDR3 length: 15 residues. Per germline, CDR1 KGHSH and CDR2 LQKENI. Trimming cost V 2 bases and J 4 bases; bases outside gene matches: 6. DNA of the CDR3: TGTGCCAGCTCACCATTAGTACAGGGGGGCACTGAAGCTTTCTTT. Translation: CASSPLVQGGTEAFF.

In DNA, the CDR3 is TGCAGCGTTGAGGGACAGGCTAGCACAGATACGCAGTATTTT. This codes for CSVEGQASTDTQYF. The chain links TRBV29-1 to TRBJ2-3; 8 bases line up with TRBD1. The junction had 2 bases not matched to a gene; V was cut back by 3 bases and J by 0 bases. Germline CDR1 reads SQVTM; CDR2 reads ANQGSEA. The CDR3 consists of 14 residues.

The chain is built from TRBV5-4 and TRBJ2-7; maybe TRBD2 (7 bases). This CDR3 contains 13 residues. The germline V and J ends were trimmed by 4 bases and 6 bases, with 14 bases remaining between them. The germline V gene has CDR1 SGHNT and CDR2 YYREEE (reference sequence). This chain's CDR3 is CASSPTGGGEQYF. The CDR3 coding sequence is TGTGCCAGCAGCCCCACGGGGGGCGGCGAGCAGTACTTC. The entire variable domain, with the rest obtained from reference TRBV5-4 and TRBJ2-7, is as follows: ETGVTQSPTHLIKTRGQQVTLRCSSQSGHNTVSWYQQALGQGPQFIFQYYREEENGRGNFPPRFSGLQFPNYSSELNVNALELDDSALYLCASSPTGGGEQYFGPGTRLTVT.

V is TRBV7-2 and J is TRBJ2-1; 11 bases are shared with TRBD2. With V trimmed by 5 bases and J by 0 bases, 6 bases remained unmatched. CDR3 length: 17 residues. The V gene's germline CDR1 is SGHTA and CDR2 FQGNSA. The CDR3 bases are TGTGCCAGCAGCGCCCAACTAGCGGGAGTCTCCTACAATGAGCAGTTCTTC. Translation gives CASSAQLAGVSYNEQFF.

The J gene is TRBJ2-5, the V gene TRBV19; the match to TRBD1 covers 9 bases. The CDR3 has 14 residues. The germline V gene encodes CDR1 LNHDA and CDR2 SQIVND (reference sequence). The V gene end was trimmed by 7 bases and the J gene end by 5 bases; junction bases not matched to a gene: 8. CDR3 protein: CASTPTGGGETQYF. The CDR3 bases are TGTGCCAGTACCCCTACAGGGGGCGGGGAGACCCAGTACTTC.

The rearrangement uses TRBV27 and TRBJ2-7; D possibly corresponds to TRBD2 (5 bases). Per germline, CDR1 MNHEY and CDR2 SMNVEV (reference sequence). The CDR3 consists of 13 residues. V lost 3 bases and J 3 bases, leaving 9 bases between the germline ends. In DNA, the CDR3 is TGTGCCAGCAGTTTGAGGGTGCGCTACGAGCAGTACTTC. Amino acids: CASSLRVRYEQYF.

The chain employs TRBV6-1 and TRBJ1-1; D unclear. This CDR3 comprises 13 residues. Trimming pared 5 bases from V and 2 bases from J, leaving 9 bases between. CDR1 is MNHNS and CDR2 is SASEGT in the germline V gene. The CDR3: CASSSGSNTEAFF. CDR3 coding DNA: TGTGCCAGCAGTTCGGGCAGCAACACTGAAGCTTTCTTT.

V gene TRBV7-2 combines with J gene TRBJ2-7, with a weak D call TRBD2 (5 bases). The CDR3 has 14 amino acids. Deletions cut 2 bases from V and 7 bases from J, with 15 bases between. CDR1 is SGHTA and CDR2 is FQGNSA in the germline V gene. CDR3 protein: CASSLNGVYGEQYF. In DNA, the CDR3 is TGTGCCAGCAGCTTAAACGGGGTCTACGGGGAGCAGTACTTC.

This rearrangement joins TRBV28 to TRBJ1-2; D perhaps matches TRBD1 (5 bases). The V gene lost 2 bases and the J gene lost 3 bases, with 10 bases spanning the gap. In germline, CDR1 is MDHEN, CDR2 SYDVKM. This CDR3 has 14 residues. CDR3 nucleotide sequence: TGTGCCAGCAGTTTAGGGGCAGGGTACTATGGCTACACCTTC. This sequence encodes CASSLGAGYYGYTF.

In this sample, this clone turned up once. V is TRBV9 and J is TRBJ2-1, with 9 bases lining up with TRBD2. Germline V CDR1 and CDR2: SGDLS, YYNGEE. V was pared by 7 bases and J by 2 bases, with 7 bases of the junction left unmatched. The length of the CDR3 is 15 residues. CDR3 loop: CASGVAGATYNEQFF. DNA for the CDR3: TGTGCCAGCGGAGTAGCGGGAGCGACCTACAATGAGCAGTTCTTC.

The V call is TRBV5-4, the J call TRBJ2-3, with 15 bases matching TRBD2. Germline CDR1 reads SGHNT; CDR2 reads YYREEE (reference sequence). The CDR3 runs to 15 residues. J gave up 2 bases and V 7 bases, and 2 bases lay outside the gene matches. The CDR3 sequence: CASGLAGGTTDTQYF. DNA for the CDR3: TGTGCCAGCGGACTAGCGGGAGGGACCACAGATACGCAGTATTTT.

The chain couples TRBV15 to TRBJ2-1; 13 nucleotides align to TRBD2. V lost 6 bases, J lost 7 bases, and 9 bases stayed unmatched. Germline CDR1 reads LNHNV; CDR2 reads YYDKDF (reference sequence). This CDR3 comprises 16 residues. CDR3 nucleotides: TGTGCCACCAGTGAAGACGGACTAGCGGGAGTGAATGAGCAGTTCTTC. Encoded protein: CATSEDGLAGVNEQFF. Full variable domain (rest looked up from reference TRBV15 and TRBJ2-1): DAMVIQNPRYQVTQFGKPVTLSCSQTLNHNVMYWYQQKSSQAPKLLFHYYDKDFNNEADTPDNFQSRRPNTSFCFLDIRSPGLGDTAMYLCATSEDGLAGVNEQFFGPGTRLTVL.

This clone was seen more than once but under ten times. The V and J genes are TRBV4-2 and TRBJ2-6, with no clear D. CDR1 is LGHNA, CDR2 YNFKEQ, per germline. The V end lost 0 bases, the J end lost 0 bases, and 6 bases lay between the germline ends. The length of the CDR3 is 16 residues. The CDR3 DNA sequence: TGTGCCAGCAGCCAAGATGCAGCCTCTGGGGCCAACGTCCTGACTTTC. Translating it yields CASSQDAASGANVLTF.

J is TRBJ1-4 and V is TRBV7-2, with a possible D match to TRBD1 (5 bases). The V end lost 5 bases, the J end lost 7 bases, and 17 bases lay between the germline ends. This CDR3 is built from 15 residues. CDR1 is SGHTA, CDR2 FQGNSA, per germline. The chain's CDR3 is CASSPQEGLGEKLFF. In DNA, the CDR3 is TGTGCCAGCAGCCCTCAGGAGGGGCTGGGTGAAAAACTGTTTTTT.

The V call is TRBV7-2, the J call TRBJ2-3; 8 bases map to TRBD1. The CDR3 is 14 amino acids. J was trimmed by 3 bases and V by 5 bases; bases with no gene match: 4. Germline assignment: CDR1 SGHTA and CDR2 FQGNSA. The CDR3 region is CASSPGQGTDTQYF. The CDR3 DNA reads TGTGCCAGCAGCCCAGGACAGGGAACAGATACGCAGTATTTT.

The chain links TRBV6-5 to TRBJ1-1; D unresolved. This CDR3 region has 13 residues. Germline assignment: CDR1 MNHEY and CDR2 SVGAGI. With 6 bases removed from V and 4 bases from J, the gap between germline ends came to 12 bases. The CDR3 loop is CASREGSITEAFF. The CDR3 DNA sequence: TGTGCCAGCAGGGAGGGTTCAATCACTGAAGCTTTCTTT.

The rearrangement uses TRBV10-2 and TRBJ2-3, with D possibly being TRBD2 (7 bases). The CDR3 is made up of 15 amino acids. V was shortened by 10 bases and J by 2 bases, with 19 bases between the two germline ends. The germline CDR1 and CDR2 sequences are WSHSY and SAAADI. The CDR3 nucleotides read TGCGCCACCCAAAAAACGGGGGGACACACAGATACGCAGTATTTT. Translation gives CATQKTGGHTDTQYF.

V is TRBV4-1 and J is TRBJ2-2; 11 bases fit TRBD2. J lost 3 bases, V lost 1 base, and 4 bases had no gene match. CDR3 size: 17 residues. CDR1 is MGHRA, CDR2 YSYEKL, per germline. The CDR3 spells CASSQVELAGDTGELFF. The CDR3 nucleotides read TGCGCCAGCAGCCAAGTTGAACTAGCGGGAGACACCGGGGAGCTGTTTTTT.

The chain uses TRBV5-1 and TRBJ2-7, with D maybe TRBD1 (6 bases). Looked up from germline, CDR1 is SGHRS and CDR2 is YFSETQ. The CDR3 runs 15 residues. V was trimmed by 3 bases and J by 0 bases, leaving 13 bases between them. CDR3 sequence: CASSWGHPSSYEQYF. In DNA form, the CDR3 reads TGCGCCAGCAGCTGGGGACATCCGAGCTCCTACGAGCAGTACTTC. Full variable domain (rest looked up from reference TRBV5-1 and TRBJ2-7): KAGVTQTPRYLIKTRGQQVTLSCSPISGHRSVSWYQQTPGQGLQFLFEYFSETQRNKGNFPGRFSGRQFSNSRSEMNVSTLELGDSALYLCASSWGHPSSYEQYFGPGTRLTVT.

This clone was seen only once. The rearrangement joins TRBV4-2 to TRBJ2-7; maybe TRBD2 (6 bases). Germline V gene data show CDR1 as LGHNA and CDR2 as YNFKEQ. The CDR3 is 15 amino acids. V was cut by 0 bases and J by 2 bases, with 11 bases left in between. CDR3: CASSQEMGEAYEQYF. Written as DNA, the CDR3 is TGTGCCAGCAGCCAAGAAATGGGGGAGGCCTACGAGCAGTACTTC.

The genes are TRBV14 and TRBJ1-1; D unresolved. Trimming took 1 base from V and 5 from J, leaving 5 bases between them. Germline lookup yields CDR1 SGHDN and CDR2 FVKESK. The CDR3 has 12 amino acids. CDR3 region: CASSQVRTEAFF. CDR3 nucleotides: TGTGCCAGCAGCCAAGTGAGGACTGAAGCTTTCTTT. Combining the CDR3 with reference TRBV14 and TRBJ1-1 gives the whole variable domain EAGVTQFPSHSVIEKGQTVTLRCDPISGHDNLYWYRRVMGKEIKFLLHFVKESKQDESGMPNNRFLAERTGGTYSTLKVQPAELEDSGVYFCASSQVRTEAFFGQGTRLTVV.

This chain uses TRBV4-2 with TRBJ2-7; 8 nucleotides agree with TRBD2. The germline V gene has CDR1 LGHNA and CDR2 YNFKEQ. The CDR3 is 15 residues long. V was clipped by 4 bases and J by 0 bases; unmatched bases: 5. CDR3 coding DNA: TGTGCCAGCAGCCCCGGGACTAGAAGCTCCTACGAGCAGTACTTC. Its protein is CASSPGTRSSYEQYF.

The V and J genes are TRBV6-1 and TRBJ1-2; D gene ambiguous. Germline-derived CDR1 and CDR2 are MNHNS and SASEGT. CDR3 length: 15 amino acids. Trimming cost V 0 bases and J 8 bases, with 16 bases left between them. CDR3 sequence reads: CASSEASHIFRGYTF. CDR3 DNA: TGTGCCAGCAGTGAAGCCAGCCACATCTTCAGGGGCTACACCTTC.

CDR3 nucleotides: TGTGCCAGCAGTGTTTCACAGGAACCCTTCTATGGCTACACCTTC. This codes for CASSVSQEPFYGYTF. The chain uses TRBV6-1 and TRBJ1-2; D might be TRBD1 (5 bases). This CDR3 contains 15 residues. Trimming removed 4 bases from V and 4 bases from J, with 16 bases in between. The germline V gene has CDR1 MNHNS and CDR2 SASEGT.

The DNA of the CDR3 is TGTGCCAGCAGCCTATTAGAGGGGGATCTGGCCACAGATACGCAGTATTTT. This translates into CASSLLEGDLATDTQYF. The chain uses TRBV4-2 and TRBJ2-3; weak D call: TRBD1 (6 bases). With 4 bases removed from V and 2 bases from J, the gap between germline ends came to 19 bases. This CDR3 has 17 residues. Per the germline V gene, CDR1 is LGHNA and CDR2 is YNFKEQ.

This chain connects TRBV5-1 to TRBJ2-1; 13 bases line up with TRBD2. J was trimmed by 3 bases and V by 4 bases; bases with no gene match: 1. The CDR3 consists of 15 residues. Germline V gene data show CDR1 as SGHRS and CDR2 as YFSETQ. The CDR3 loop reads CASSGTSGNYNEQFF. CDR3 DNA: TGCGCCAGCAGCGGGACTAGCGGGAACTACAATGAGCAGTTCTTC. The full variable domain, its missing parts supplied by reference TRBV5-1 and TRBJ2-1, is KAGVTQTPRYLIKTRGQQVTLSCSPISGHRSVSWYQQTPGQGLQFLFEYFSETQRNKGNFPGRFSGRQFSNSRSEMNVSTLELGDSALYLCASSGTSGNYNEQFFGPGTRLTVL.

The V and J genes are TRBV19 and TRBJ1-2; D gene uncertain. Between the trimmed V and J ends, which lost 2 bases and 7 bases, there was a span of 11 bases. Germline-derived CDR1 and CDR2 are LNHDA and SQIVND (reference sequence). The CDR3 runs to 13 residues. CDR3 nucleotide sequence: TGTGCCAGTAGTATAACGAGTAGAGGTGGCTACACCTTC. Protein product: CASSITSRGGYTF.

V and J are TRBV7-2 and TRBJ2-1; D not certain. V lost 6 bases and J lost 8, with 11 bases in between. Germline V gene data show CDR1 as SGHTA and CDR2 as FQGNSA. The CDR3 has 12 amino acids. CDR3 amino acids: CASRASGDEQFF. The CDR3 nucleotides read TGTGCCAGCAGGGCCTCTGGGGATGAGCAGTTCTTC.

The chain carries TRBV6-5 and TRBJ1-2; D may be TRBD1 (5 bases). Germline V CDR1 and CDR2: MNHEY, SVGAGI. The V end was cut by 5 bases, the J end by 7 bases, with 11 bases between. CDR3 size: 12 residues. CDR3 region: CASSTGGVGYTF. The CDR3 DNA reads TGTGCCAGCAGTACGGGGGGGGTTGGCTACACCTTC.

J is TRBJ2-2 and V is TRBV6-4; D gene uncertain. Trimming cost V 1 base and J 8 bases, with 11 bases left between them. CDR3 length: 14 residues. Germline-derived CDR1 and CDR2 are MRHNA and SNTAGT. For the CDR3, the DNA is TGTGCCAGCAGTGACTATACCGGTTCGGGGGAGCTGTTTTTT. The encoded protein is CASSDYTGSGELFF.